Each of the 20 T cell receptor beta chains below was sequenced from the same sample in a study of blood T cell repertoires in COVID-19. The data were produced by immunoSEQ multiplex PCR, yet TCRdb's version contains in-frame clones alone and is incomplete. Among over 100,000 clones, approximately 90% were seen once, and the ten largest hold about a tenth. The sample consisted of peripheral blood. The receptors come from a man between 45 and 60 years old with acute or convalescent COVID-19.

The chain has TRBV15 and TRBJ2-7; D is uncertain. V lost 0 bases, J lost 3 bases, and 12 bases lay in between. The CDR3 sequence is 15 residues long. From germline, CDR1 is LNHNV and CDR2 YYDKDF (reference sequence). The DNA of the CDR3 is TGTGCCACCAGCAGAGATTACGGCAGGTTCTACGAGCAGTACTTC. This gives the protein CATSRDYGRFYEQYF.

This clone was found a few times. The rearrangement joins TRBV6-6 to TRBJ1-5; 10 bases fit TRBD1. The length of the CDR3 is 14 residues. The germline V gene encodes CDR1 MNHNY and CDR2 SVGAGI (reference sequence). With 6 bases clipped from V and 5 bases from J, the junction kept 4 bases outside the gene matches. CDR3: CASRGGTGDQPQHF. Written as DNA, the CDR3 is TGTGCCAGCAGGGGGGGGACAGGGGATCAGCCCCAGCATTTT.

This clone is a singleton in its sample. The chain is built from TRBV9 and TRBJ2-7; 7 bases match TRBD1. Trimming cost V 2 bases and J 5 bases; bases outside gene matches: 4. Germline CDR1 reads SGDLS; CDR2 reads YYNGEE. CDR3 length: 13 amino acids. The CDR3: CASSVQGVDEQYF. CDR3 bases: TGTGCCAGCAGCGTTCAGGGGGTCGACGAGCAGTACTTC.

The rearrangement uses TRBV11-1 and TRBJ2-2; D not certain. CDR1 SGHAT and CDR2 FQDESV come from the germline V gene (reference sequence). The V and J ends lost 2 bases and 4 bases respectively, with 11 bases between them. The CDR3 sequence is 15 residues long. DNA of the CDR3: TGTGCCAGCAGCTTAAGTCGGGTTTTCACCGGGGAGCTGTTTTTT. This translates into CASSLSRVFTGELFF.

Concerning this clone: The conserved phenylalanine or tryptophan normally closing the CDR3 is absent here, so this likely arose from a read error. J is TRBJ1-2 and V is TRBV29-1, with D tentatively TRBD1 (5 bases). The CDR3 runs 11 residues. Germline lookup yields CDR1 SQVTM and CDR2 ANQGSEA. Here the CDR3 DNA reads TGCACCACGGGAGGGGACTATGGCTACACCCTC. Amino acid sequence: CTTGGDYGYTL.

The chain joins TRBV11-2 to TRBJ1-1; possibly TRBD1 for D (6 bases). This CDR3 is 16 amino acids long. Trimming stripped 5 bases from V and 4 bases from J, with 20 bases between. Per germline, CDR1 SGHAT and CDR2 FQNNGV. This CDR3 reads CASSRKSQGGGTEAFF. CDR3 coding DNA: TGTGCCAGCAGCCGCAAATCACAGGGCGGGGGCACTGAAGCTTTCTTT.

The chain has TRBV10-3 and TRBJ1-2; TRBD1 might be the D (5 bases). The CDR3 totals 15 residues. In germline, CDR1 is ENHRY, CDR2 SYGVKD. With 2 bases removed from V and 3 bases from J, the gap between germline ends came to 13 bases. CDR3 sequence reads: CAISEGSGWYYGYTF. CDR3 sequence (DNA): TGTGCCATCAGTGAGGGGTCAGGGTGGTACTATGGCTACACCTTC.

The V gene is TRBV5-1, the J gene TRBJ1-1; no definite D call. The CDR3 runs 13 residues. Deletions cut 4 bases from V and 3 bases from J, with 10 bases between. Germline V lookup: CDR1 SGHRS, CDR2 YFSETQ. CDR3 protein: CASSPSGDTEAFF. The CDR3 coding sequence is TGCGCCAGCAGCCCCTCCGGGGACACTGAAGCTTTCTTT.

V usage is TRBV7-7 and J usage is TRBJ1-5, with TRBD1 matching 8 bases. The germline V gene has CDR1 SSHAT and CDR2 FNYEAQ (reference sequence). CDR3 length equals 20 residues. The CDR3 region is CASSNKDRDRFPDSNQPQHF. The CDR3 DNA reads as TGTGCTAGCTCGAATAAAGACCGGGACAGGTTTCCGGATAGCAATCAGCCCCAGCATTTT.

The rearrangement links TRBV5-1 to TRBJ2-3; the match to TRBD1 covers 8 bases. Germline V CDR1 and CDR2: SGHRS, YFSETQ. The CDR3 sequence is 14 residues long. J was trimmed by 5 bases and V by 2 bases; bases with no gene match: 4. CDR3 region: CASSLSQGEDTQYF. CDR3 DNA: TGCGCCAGCAGCTTATCACAGGGGGAAGATACGCAGTATTTT.

DNA of the CDR3: TGCAGTGCTAGTCGACAGGGCGGTGGCTACACCTTC. Its protein product is CSASRQGGGYTF. The chain combines TRBV20-1 with TRBJ1-2; 7 bases agree with TRBD1. Germline V gives CDR1 DFQATT, CDR2 SNEGSKA (reference sequence). The CDR3 length is 12 residues. The V segment lost 3 bases and the J segment 7 bases; nucleotides outside the gene matches: 5.

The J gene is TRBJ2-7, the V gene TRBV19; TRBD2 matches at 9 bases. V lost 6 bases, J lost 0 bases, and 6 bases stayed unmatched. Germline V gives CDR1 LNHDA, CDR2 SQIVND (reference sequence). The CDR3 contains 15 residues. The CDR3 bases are TGTGCCAGTAGCGTTATAGCGGGGGCCTCCTACGAGCAGTACTTC. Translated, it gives CASSVIAGASYEQYF.

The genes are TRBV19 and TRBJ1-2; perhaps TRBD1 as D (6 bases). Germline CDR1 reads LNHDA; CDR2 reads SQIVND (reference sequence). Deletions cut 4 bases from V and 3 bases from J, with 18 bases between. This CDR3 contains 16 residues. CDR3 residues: CASSTASRGAHYGYTF. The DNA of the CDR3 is TGTGCCAGTAGTACGGCCTCGCGGGGGGCTCACTATGGCTACACCTTC.

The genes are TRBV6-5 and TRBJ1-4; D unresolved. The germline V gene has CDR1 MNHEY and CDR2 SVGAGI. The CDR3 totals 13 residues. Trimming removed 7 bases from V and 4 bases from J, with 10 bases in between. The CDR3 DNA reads TGTGCCAGCACCATTGGGCTTAATGAAAAACTGTTTTTT. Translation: CASTIGLNEKLFF.

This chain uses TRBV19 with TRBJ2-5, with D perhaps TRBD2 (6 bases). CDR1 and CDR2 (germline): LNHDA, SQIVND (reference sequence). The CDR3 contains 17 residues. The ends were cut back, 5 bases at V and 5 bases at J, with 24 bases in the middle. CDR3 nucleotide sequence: TGTGCCAGTAGTGGAGGTTTCGGGAGTACCCCGAGGGAGACCCAGTACTTC. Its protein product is CASSGGFGSTPRETQYF. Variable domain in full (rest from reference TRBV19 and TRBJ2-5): DGGITQSPKYLFRKEGQNVTLSCEQNLNHDAMYWYRQDPGQGLRLIYYSQIVNDFQKGDIAEGYSVSREKKESFPLTVTSAQKNPTAFYLCASSGGFGSTPRETQYFGPGTRLLVL.

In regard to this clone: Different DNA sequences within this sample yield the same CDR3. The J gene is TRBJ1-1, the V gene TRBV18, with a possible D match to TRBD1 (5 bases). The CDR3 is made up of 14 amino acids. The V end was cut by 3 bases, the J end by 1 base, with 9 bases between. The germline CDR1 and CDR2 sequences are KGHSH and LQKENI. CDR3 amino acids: CASSPRGGNTEAFF. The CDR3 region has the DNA TGTGCCAGCTCACCCCGCGGGGGGAACACTGAAGCTTTCTTT.

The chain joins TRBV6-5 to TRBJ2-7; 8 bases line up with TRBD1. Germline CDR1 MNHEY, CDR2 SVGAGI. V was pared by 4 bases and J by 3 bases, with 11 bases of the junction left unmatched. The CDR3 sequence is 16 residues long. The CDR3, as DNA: TGTGCCAGCAGTTCAGAAAACCCCGGGACAGGCTACGAGCAGTACTTC. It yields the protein CASSSENPGTGYEQYF.

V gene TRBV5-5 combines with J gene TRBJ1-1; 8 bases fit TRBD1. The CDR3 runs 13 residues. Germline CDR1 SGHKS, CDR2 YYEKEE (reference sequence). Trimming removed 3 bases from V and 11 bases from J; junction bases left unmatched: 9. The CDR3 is CASSSPDREIAFF. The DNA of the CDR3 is TGTGCCAGCAGCTCCCCGGACAGGGAAATTGCTTTCTTT.

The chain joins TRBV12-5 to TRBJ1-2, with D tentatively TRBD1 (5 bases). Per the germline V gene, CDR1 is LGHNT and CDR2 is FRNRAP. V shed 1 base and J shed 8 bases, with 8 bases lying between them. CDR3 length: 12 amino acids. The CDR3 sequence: CASGLGAGGYTF. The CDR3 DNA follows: TGTGCTAGTGGTTTGGGCGCAGGGGGCTACACCTTC. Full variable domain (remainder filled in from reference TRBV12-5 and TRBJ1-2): DARVTQTPRHKVTEMGQEVTMRCQPILGHNTVFWYRQTMMQGLELLAYFRNRAPLDDSGMPKDRFSAEMPDATLATLKIQPSEPRDSAVYFCASGLGAGGYTFGSGTRLTVV.

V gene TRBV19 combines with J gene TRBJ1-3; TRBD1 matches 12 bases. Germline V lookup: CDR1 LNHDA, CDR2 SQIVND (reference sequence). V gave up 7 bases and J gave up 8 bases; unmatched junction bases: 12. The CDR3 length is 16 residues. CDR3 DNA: TGTGCCAGTACCGACCCCGGGACAGGGGGCCGTCACACCATATATTTT. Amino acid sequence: CASTDPGTGGRHTIYF.